The rows below give T cell receptor beta chains drawn from one sample of a study of regulatory T cells in long-lasting Graves disease. TCRdb re-derived calls from the multiplex PCR reads in MiXCR, one entry per CDR3 protein. The data hold approximately 540,000 distinct CDR3 sequences, with 9.5% to 15% observed a single time. This same sample was also taken into another study, of T cells in Graves' hyperthyroidism and ophthalmopathy.

The starting material was peripheral blood mononuclear cells (PBMCs), obtained at new diagnosis, from a patient treated with antithyroid drugs. The source is a woman under 40 with Graves disease. Both conserved end residues are part of each CDR3.

CDR3,J,V
CASSLRPGQGEYEQYF,TRBJ2-7,TRBV28
CASSFYAGVITGELFF,TRBJ2-2,TRBV11-3
CASSEFGVQGYTF,TRBJ1-2,TRBV25-1
CASRPRDRGHYEQYF,TRBJ2-7,TRBV5-1
CASTSESWDEQYF,TRBJ2-7,TRBV5-4
CAWSDTGELFF,TRBJ2-2,TRBV30
CASSTSPSSGMNEQFF,TRBJ2-1,TRBV11-2
CSASDHTGLSYNEQFF,TRBJ2-1,TRBV20-1
CASSFGTGNTEAFF,TRBJ1-1,TRBV12-3/TRBV12-4
CASSLSSAGGTDTQYF,TRBJ2-3,TRBV7-2
CASRQGYEQFF,TRBJ2-1,TRBV28
CASKTLAENQETQYF,TRBJ2-5,TRBV28
CASSQTTSGSNEQFF,TRBJ2-1,TRBV27
CSVEQLPGWGTEAFF,TRBJ1-1,TRBV29-1
CASSMDRGDTQYF,TRBJ2-3,TRBV5-4
CSVGSDTYGYTF,TRBJ1-2,TRBV29-1
CASRLGTEAFF,TRBJ1-1,TRBV6-1
CSVGDRAYEQYF,TRBJ2-7,TRBV29-1
CASSLDRGLNQPQHF,TRBJ1-5,TRBV7-8
CSARDLAGVRNEQFF,TRBJ2-1,TRBV20-1
CASTRDRSNEKLFF,TRBJ1-4,TRBV28
CASSPFSGQSEQFF,TRBJ2-1,TRBV7-7
CASAPGRLGAPLHF,TRBJ1-6,TRBV6-1
CASRRDRNYGYTF,TRBJ1-2,TRBV19
CASSSDRGLSNQPQHF,TRBJ1-5,TRBV7-8
CSVEDLDRGNNWRDYNEQFF,TRBJ2-1,TRBV29-1
CASSLEPGQSLGTEAFF,TRBJ1-1,TRBV11-2
CASSLGLGVYEQYF,TRBJ2-7,TRBV5-1
CSAREDIYSNQPQHF,TRBJ1-5,TRBV20-1
CASRPKSKQSGGAHMNTEAFF,TRBJ1-1,TRBV28
CSAPWGGSSYEQYF,TRBJ2-7,TRBV20-1
CASSRKGGGDYGYTF,TRBJ1-2,TRBV7-2
CASSLRLVPQETQYF,TRBJ2-5,TRBV13
CASSLVAGGTGELFF,TRBJ2-2,TRBV11-2
CASGFSLGSGPYEQYF,TRBJ2-7,TRBV28
CASSLAETGGRDDYGYTF,TRBJ1-2,TRBV7-9
CAISRQGAGAEAFF,TRBJ1-1,TRBV10-3
CASSLSLDGDDEQFF,TRBJ2-1,TRBV5-5
CASSRLDRGPTEAFF,TRBJ1-1,TRBV18
CASSTEAINYGYTF,TRBJ1-2,TRBV18